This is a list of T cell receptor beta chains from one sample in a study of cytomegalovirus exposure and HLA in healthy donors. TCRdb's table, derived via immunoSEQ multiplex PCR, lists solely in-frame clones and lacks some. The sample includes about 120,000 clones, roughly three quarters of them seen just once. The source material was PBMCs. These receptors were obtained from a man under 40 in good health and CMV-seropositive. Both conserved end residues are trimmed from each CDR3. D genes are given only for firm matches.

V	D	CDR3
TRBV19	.	ASSYRGGQPQH
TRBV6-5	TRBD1	ASKGPGGRYEQY
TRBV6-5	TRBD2	ASSYERGNNEQF
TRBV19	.	ASSMVGEETQY
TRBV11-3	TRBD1	ASREGTGATDTQY
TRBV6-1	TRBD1	ASSVRDRRLGYT
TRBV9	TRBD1	ASSVGDSSNYGYT
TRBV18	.	ASSHPQGQQY
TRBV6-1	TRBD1	ASSERQGAENTEAF
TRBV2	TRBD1	ASSEDGQGSNSPLH
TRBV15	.	ATSRPRTTDNEQF
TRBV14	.	ASSHPNWGELF
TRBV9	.	ASSVDIAQPQH
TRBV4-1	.	ASSQDSQGPEGNEQF
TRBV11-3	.	ASSLDLPVMRGTSGNTIY
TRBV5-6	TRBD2	ASSSTLAGELYTGELF
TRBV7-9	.	ASSARGGTEAF
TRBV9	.	ASSPGGTYNSPLH
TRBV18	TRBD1	ASSPGTAPYGYT
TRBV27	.	ASSLTGGGSYEQY
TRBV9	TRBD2	ASSVALESGDTDNEQF
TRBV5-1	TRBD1	ASSSGQNQLNTEAF
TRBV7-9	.	SSSLRENSPLH